The 32 T cell receptor beta chains listed next were all sequenced from one sample in a study of blood T cell repertoires in COVID-19. Method: immunoSEQ multiplex PCR; TCRdb's copy keeps in-frame clones and lacks some. There are more than 35,000 clones in the sample; about 83% occur only once, and roughly 48% lies in the top ten. Source material: peripheral blood. These receptors originate from an elderly woman with acute or convalescent COVID-19.

In DNA, the CDR3 is TGTGCCAGCAGCCGGGGGTTGACAGAACCCCAGCATTTT. This codes for CASSRGLTEPQHF. This chain connects TRBV7-9 to TRBJ1-5; TRBD1 might be the D (5 bases). The CDR3 spans 13 residues. Between the trimmed V and J ends, which lost 5 bases and 10 bases, there was a span of 15 bases. The germline CDR1 and CDR2 sequences are SEHNR and FQNEAQ (reference sequence).

V gene TRBV6-1 combines with J gene TRBJ2-5, with 9 nucleotides matching TRBD1. The CDR3 is 17 residues long. CDR1 is MNHNS, CDR2 SASEGT, per germline. With 1 base clipped from V and 2 bases from J, the junction kept 8 bases outside the gene matches. CDR3 in DNA: TGTGCCAGCAGTGAAGGGCACGGACAGGGGCTACAAGAGACCCAGTACTTC. This translates into CASSEGHGQGLQETQYF.

The genes are TRBV12-3 or TRBV12-4 and TRBJ1-2, with 7 bases identical to TRBD1. The junction had 2 bases not matched to a gene; V was cut back by 5 bases and J by 2 bases. This CDR3 is built from 13 residues. DNA of the CDR3: TGTGCCAGCAGTGTACAGGGGAACTATGGCTACACCTTC. This translates into CASSVQGNYGYTF.

The V and J genes are TRBV11-2 and TRBJ2-3, with no clear D. Germline V lookup: CDR1 SGHAT, CDR2 FQNNGV. Trimming stripped 7 bases from V and 4 bases from J, with 6 bases between. The CDR3 spans 11 residues. DNA of the CDR3: TGTGCCAGCACCTCAGCAGATACGCAGTATTTT. It encodes CASTSADTQYF.

This sequence joins TRBV5-4 and TRBJ1-6, with 9 bases identical to TRBD1. The junction had 5 bases not matched to a gene; V was cut back by 3 bases and J by 7 bases. The CDR3 sequence is 15 residues long. Germline V lookup: CDR1 SGHNT, CDR2 YYREEE (reference sequence). The CDR3 DNA sequence: TGTGCCAGCAGCTCGGACAGGGGCTCGAATTCACCCCTCCACTTT. Encoded protein: CASSSDRGSNSPLHF.

This chain connects TRBV5-1 to TRBJ1-5; tentative D call: TRBD1 (6 bases). Trimming left V 4 bases short and J 6 bases short, with 20 bases between. The CDR3 runs to 16 residues. Germline-derived CDR1 and CDR2 are SGHRS and YFSETQ. CDR3: CASSISPQGGSQPQHF. The CDR3 coding sequence is TGCGCCAGCAGCATCAGTCCACAGGGAGGGTCTCAGCCCCAGCATTTT.

Note on this clone: One end of the junction fails to match germline, which may point to a read error. This chain uses TRBV6-2 or TRBV6-3 with TRBJ1-5, with 11 bases that match TRBD1. Germline V gene lookup returns CDR1 MNHEY and CDR2 SVGEGT. CDR3 length equals 15 residues. CDR3: CVSSYSGQGEQPQHF. CDR3 DNA sequence: TGTGTCAGCAGTTACTCGGGACAGGGGGAACAGCCCCAGCATTTT.

This clone was seen more than once but under ten times. The V gene is TRBV4-2, the J gene TRBJ1-6; 10 positions agree with TRBD1. Germline loops: CDR1 LGHNA, CDR2 YNFKEQ. Unmatched junction bases numbered 14, after V lost 3 bases and J lost 9 bases. The CDR3 runs 18 residues. In DNA, the CDR3 is TGTGCCAGCAGCCAGCCCCGGGACAGGGGCCTAGGGAGTTCACCCCTCCACTTT. Protein: CASSQPRDRGLGSSPLHF.

This clone came up once. J is TRBJ1-5 and V is TRBV10-3, with TRBD1 as a possible D gene (6 bases). This CDR3 is built from 13 residues. CDR1 and CDR2 from the germline V gene are ENHRY and SYGVKD. The germline V and J ends were trimmed by 8 bases and 4 bases, with 12 bases remaining between them. The chain's CDR3 is CAISGQSNQPQHF. The DNA of the CDR3 is TGTGCCATCTCGGGACAATCTAATCAGCCCCAGCATTTT.

J is TRBJ1-2 and V is TRBV30; D gene uncertain. CDR3 length equals 13 residues. CDR1 and CDR2 from the germline V gene are GTSNPN and SVGIG (reference sequence). V was trimmed by 0 bases and J by 8 bases, leaving 13 bases between them. The CDR3 sequence is CAWSVREESGYTF. The CDR3 DNA reads TGTGCCTGGAGTGTACGGGAGGAAAGCGGCTACACCTTC.

The CDR3 loop is CSVAQGLNQPQHF. DNA of the CDR3: TGCAGCGTAGCACAGGGCTTAAATCAGCCCCAGCATTTT. V and J are TRBV29-1 and TRBJ1-5, with a tentative D call TRBD1 (6 bases). Germline V gene data show CDR1 as SQVTM and CDR2 as ANQGSEA. This CDR3 has 13 amino acids. V dropped 6 bases and J dropped 4 bases, with 13 bases sitting between them.

The chain employs TRBV5-1 and TRBJ2-5, with TRBD1 identical over 7 bases. The CDR3 runs 14 residues. Germline V gene data show CDR1 as SGHRS and CDR2 as YFSETQ. V was clipped by 0 bases and J by 5 bases; unmatched bases: 4. CDR3 in amino acids: CASSLDRGPETQYF. The DNA for the CDR3 is TGCGCCAGCAGCTTGGACAGGGGTCCGGAGACCCAGTACTTC.

The chain employs TRBV25-1 and TRBJ2-1; weak D call: TRBD2 (7 bases). The CDR3 is 14 residues long. V lost 5 bases to trimming and J lost 10 bases, with 18 bases between them. CDR1 and CDR2 from the germline V gene are MGHDK and SYGVNS. The CDR3: CASSQGGGALEQFF. CDR3 nucleotide sequence: TGTGCCAGCAGTCAAGGGGGGGGAGCCCTAGAGCAGTTCTTC.

V is TRBV7-8 and J is TRBJ1-5, with TRBD1 matching over 10 bases. V lost 4 bases, J lost 7 bases, and 4 bases stayed unmatched. From germline, CDR1 is SGHVS and CDR2 FQNEAQ. The CDR3 has 14 amino acids. The CDR3: CASSSGQGGQPQHF. The CDR3 DNA reads as TGTGCCAGCAGCTCCGGACAGGGGGGACAGCCCCAGCATTTT.

This clone was detected only a few times. This chain joins TRBV19 and TRBJ2-7; maybe TRBD1 (5 bases). From germline, CDR1 is LNHDA and CDR2 SQIVND (reference sequence). Trimming took 5 bases from V and 2 from J, leaving 13 bases between them. The CDR3 length is 14 residues. The CDR3 region is CASSPSRVAYEQYF. The CDR3 coding sequence is TGTGCCAGTAGTCCTTCCAGGGTTGCCTACGAGCAGTACTTC.

The chain carries TRBV5-8 and TRBJ1-5, with 7 nucleotides matching TRBD1. V shed 1 base, J shed 4 bases, and the junction held 2 bases outside the gene matches. The CDR3 runs 14 residues. The germline gives CDR1 SGHTS, CDR2 YDEGEE. Here the CDR3 reads CASSLPGGNQPQHF. As DNA, the CDR3 is TGTGCCAGCAGCTTGCCAGGGGGTAATCAGCCCCAGCATTTT. The complete variable domain, with remaining parts taken from reference TRBV5-8 and TRBJ1-5, reads EAGVTQSPTHLIKTRGQQATLRCSPISGHTSVYWYQQALGLGLQFLLWYDEGEERNRGNFPPRFSGRQFPNYSSELNVNALELEDSALYLCASSLPGGNQPQHFGDGTRLSIL.

The V and J genes are TRBV3-1 (or the pseudogene TRBV3-2) and TRBJ2-5; D might be TRBD1 (6 bases). The CDR3 sequence is 17 residues long. Germline V gene sequence: CDR1 LGHDT, CDR2 YNNKEL (reference sequence). The germline V and J ends were trimmed by 0 bases and 5 bases, with 19 bases remaining between them. The CDR3 region has the DNA TGTGCCAGCAGCCAAGATGAGGCTAGGGGGTTGTGGGAGACCCAGTACTTC. Translated, it gives CASSQDEARGLWETQYF.

The rearrangement joins TRBV5-1 to TRBJ2-3, with TRBD2 matching over 11 bases. V was clipped by 2 bases and J by 1 base; unmatched bases: 0. The CDR3 has 15 residues. Germline V gene data show CDR1 as SGHRS and CDR2 as YFSETQ. CDR3 sequence (DNA): TGCGCCAGCAGCTTACTAGCGGGGGGCACAGATACGCAGTATTTT. This gives the protein CASSLLAGGTDTQYF.

There are a few counts of this clone. The chain couples TRBV5-4 to TRBJ1-5; D is ambiguous. The CDR3 is 13 residues long. Germline values: CDR1 SGHNT, CDR2 YYREEE (reference sequence). With 2 bases removed from V and 4 bases from J, the gap between germline ends came to 7 bases. DNA of the CDR3: TGTGCCAGCAGCTTCGAGGGTAATCAGCCCCAGCATTTT. Protein product: CASSFEGNQPQHF.

The J gene is TRBJ2-5, the V gene TRBV7-2; TRBD2 is a possible D gene (5 bases). The CDR3 has 14 amino acids. Per the germline V gene, CDR1 is SGHTA and CDR2 is FQGNSA. Trimming stripped 5 bases from V and 1 base from J, with 11 bases between. The CDR3 coding sequence is TGTGCCAGCAGCCCAGAGGGCATCCAAGAGACCCAGTACTTC. Translated: CASSPEGIQETQYF.

The chain recombines TRBV2 with TRBJ1-4; a possible D gene is TRBD1 (6 bases). CDR1 and CDR2 (germline): SNHLY, FYNNEI. Deletions cut 6 bases from V and 8 bases from J, with 13 bases between. This CDR3 spans 13 amino acids. The CDR3: CASRAETGEKLFF. In DNA, the CDR3 is TGTGCCAGCAGGGCGGAGACAGGAGAAAAACTGTTTTTT. The full variable domain, its missing parts supplied by reference TRBV2 and TRBJ1-4, is EPEVTQTPSHQVTQMGQEVILRCVPISNHLYFYWYRQILGQKVEFLVSFYNNEISEKSEIFDDQFSVERPDGSNFTLKIRSTKLEDSAMYFCASRAETGEKLFFGSGTQLSVL.

The V call is TRBV18, the J call TRBJ1-5; 8 bases fit TRBD1. The CDR3 length is 16 residues. In germline, CDR1 is KGHSH, CDR2 LQKENI. V was clipped by 3 bases and J by 2 bases; unmatched bases: 6. Here the CDR3 DNA reads TGTGCCAGCTCACCTTCTCCGACAGGGGGCAATCAGCCCCAGCATTTT. Residues: CASSPSPTGGNQPQHF.

This clone has more than one count but fewer than ten. This sequence joins TRBV6-5 and TRBJ1-2; 7 bases align to TRBD1. The ends lost 6 bases at V and 8 bases at J; junction bases unmatched: 9. The CDR3 consists of 13 residues. CDR1 is MNHEY and CDR2 is SVGAGI in the germline V gene. As DNA, the CDR3 is TGTGCCAGCAGCGGGACAGAACGGCGAGGCTACACCTTC. Its protein is CASSGTERRGYTF.

V gene TRBV30 combines with J gene TRBJ1-6; a possible D gene is TRBD1 (6 bases). CDR3 length: 13 amino acids. Germline loops: CDR1 GTSNPN, CDR2 SVGIG (reference sequence). The germline V and J ends were trimmed by 5 bases and 6 bases, with 11 bases remaining between them. In DNA form, the CDR3 reads TGTGCCTGGCGTCGGACAGTTAATTCACCCCTCCACTTT. Protein product: CAWRRTVNSPLHF.

The CDR3 sequence is CASSFQQGALGYTF. The CDR3 nucleotides are TGTGCCAGCAGCTTCCAACAGGGGGCGCTTGGCTACACCTTC. The chain combines TRBV7-9 with TRBJ1-2, with 9 bases matching TRBD1. V lost 3 bases and J lost 7; bases outside the gene matches: 6. Looked up from germline, CDR1 is SEHNR and CDR2 is FQNEAQ (reference sequence). The CDR3 length is 14 residues.

V and J are TRBV6-2 or TRBV6-3 and TRBJ2-2; D unresolved. This CDR3 spans 13 amino acids. V was cut by 0 bases and J by 8 bases, with 7 bases left in between. Germline V gives CDR1 MNHEY, CDR2 SVGEGT. This CDR3 is CASSYSRVGELFF. The DNA of the CDR3 is TGTGCCAGCAGTTACTCGAGAGTAGGGGAGCTGTTTTTT.

This chain uses TRBV5-1 with TRBJ2-3; a weak D match, TRBD1 (5 bases). V was trimmed by 3 bases and J by 1 base, leaving 9 bases between them. The CDR3 contains 14 residues. Germline V gene lookup returns CDR1 SGHRS and CDR2 YFSETQ. This chain's CDR3 is CASSSQTGTDTQYF. The CDR3 DNA sequence: TGCGCCAGCAGCTCCCAGACAGGCACAGATACGCAGTATTTT.

This chain links TRBV15 with TRBJ2-1, with D maybe TRBD2 (6 bases). Per the germline V gene, CDR1 is LNHNV and CDR2 is YYDKDF (reference sequence). With 5 bases removed from V and 7 bases from J, the gap between germline ends came to 15 bases. The CDR3 contains 14 residues. The CDR3 spells CATSPRRGHNEQFF. CDR3 bases: TGTGCCACCAGCCCCAGGCGGGGCCATAATGAGCAGTTCTTC.

The chain recombines TRBV12-3 or TRBV12-4 with TRBJ1-2, with a weak D call TRBD1 (6 bases). The CDR3 is made up of 11 amino acids. V was cut by 6 bases and J by 6 bases, with 8 bases left in between. Here the CDR3 reads CASRQGDGYTF. The CDR3 region has the DNA TGTGCCAGCAGACAGGGTGATGGCTACACCTTC.

The chain is built from TRBV3-1 (or the pseudogene TRBV3-2) and TRBJ2-5; TRBD1 aligns across 11 bases. The ends lost 4 bases at V and 6 bases at J; junction bases unmatched: 4. The CDR3 runs to 14 residues. In germline, CDR1 is LGHDT, CDR2 YNNKEL (reference sequence). CDR3 sequence (DNA): TGTGCCAGCAGCCTCGGACAGGGGGCAAAGACCCAGTACTTC. Protein sequence: CASSLGQGAKTQYF.

The chain recombines TRBV18 with TRBJ2-2; 9 bases map to TRBD2. The CDR3 covers 18 residues. The germline gives CDR1 KGHSH, CDR2 LQKENI. The trim removed 0 bases at V and 1 base at J, leaving 6 bases unmatched. The chain's CDR3 is CASSPPRASGVNTGELFF. The CDR3 DNA sequence: TGTGCCAGCTCACCACCGAGGGCTAGCGGGGTGAACACCGGGGAGCTGTTTTTT. The whole variable domain, filled in from reference TRBV18 and TRBJ2-2, reads NAGVMQNPRHLVRRRGQEARLRCSPMKGHSHVYWYRQLPEEGLKFMVYLQKENIIDESGMPKERFSAEFPKEGPSILRIQQVVRGDSAAYFCASSPPRASGVNTGELFFGEGSRLTVL.

The chain couples TRBV19 to TRBJ1-2; D gene unclear. This CDR3 comprises 17 residues. Germline CDR1 LNHDA, CDR2 SQIVND (reference sequence). Trimming pared 8 bases from V and 2 bases from J, leaving 24 bases between. CDR3 nucleotides: TGTGCCAGTGGAGGCAGTGTGGGAGACTCGGCAAACTATGGCTACACCTTC. This encodes CASGGSVGDSANYGYTF.